This T cell receptor (beta chain) was recovered during a study of T-cell memory formation after mild COVID-19. Study outcomes and limitations: Later expanders leaned toward CD4+, whereas clones contracting from day 15 to 85 were balanced CD4/CD8.

This CDR3 has 13 amino acids. In germline, CDR1 is MNHEY, CDR2 SVGAGI. After removal of 4 bases from V and 6 bases from J, the junction contained 2 bases not matched to a gene. TCRdb called the 5' RACE reads again in MiXCR, with one record for every CDR3 protein. The data hold under 200,000 distinct CDR3 sequences, with approximately 13% observed a single time. Worth noting for this clonotype: What it binds is not known.

This clonotype was obtained from a man between 18 and 29 years old who had mild COVID-19 (a few samples of this study predate the infection). Cell type and time point are not known. The V call is TRBV6-5, the J call TRBJ1-2; TRBD1 aligns across 10 bases. Sequences were obtained from PBMCs or a T cell subset sorted from them (not recorded which). The CDR3 DNA sequence: TGTGCCAGCAGTTGGGGACAGGGGAATGGCTACACCTTC. Amino acids: CASSWGQGNGYTF.